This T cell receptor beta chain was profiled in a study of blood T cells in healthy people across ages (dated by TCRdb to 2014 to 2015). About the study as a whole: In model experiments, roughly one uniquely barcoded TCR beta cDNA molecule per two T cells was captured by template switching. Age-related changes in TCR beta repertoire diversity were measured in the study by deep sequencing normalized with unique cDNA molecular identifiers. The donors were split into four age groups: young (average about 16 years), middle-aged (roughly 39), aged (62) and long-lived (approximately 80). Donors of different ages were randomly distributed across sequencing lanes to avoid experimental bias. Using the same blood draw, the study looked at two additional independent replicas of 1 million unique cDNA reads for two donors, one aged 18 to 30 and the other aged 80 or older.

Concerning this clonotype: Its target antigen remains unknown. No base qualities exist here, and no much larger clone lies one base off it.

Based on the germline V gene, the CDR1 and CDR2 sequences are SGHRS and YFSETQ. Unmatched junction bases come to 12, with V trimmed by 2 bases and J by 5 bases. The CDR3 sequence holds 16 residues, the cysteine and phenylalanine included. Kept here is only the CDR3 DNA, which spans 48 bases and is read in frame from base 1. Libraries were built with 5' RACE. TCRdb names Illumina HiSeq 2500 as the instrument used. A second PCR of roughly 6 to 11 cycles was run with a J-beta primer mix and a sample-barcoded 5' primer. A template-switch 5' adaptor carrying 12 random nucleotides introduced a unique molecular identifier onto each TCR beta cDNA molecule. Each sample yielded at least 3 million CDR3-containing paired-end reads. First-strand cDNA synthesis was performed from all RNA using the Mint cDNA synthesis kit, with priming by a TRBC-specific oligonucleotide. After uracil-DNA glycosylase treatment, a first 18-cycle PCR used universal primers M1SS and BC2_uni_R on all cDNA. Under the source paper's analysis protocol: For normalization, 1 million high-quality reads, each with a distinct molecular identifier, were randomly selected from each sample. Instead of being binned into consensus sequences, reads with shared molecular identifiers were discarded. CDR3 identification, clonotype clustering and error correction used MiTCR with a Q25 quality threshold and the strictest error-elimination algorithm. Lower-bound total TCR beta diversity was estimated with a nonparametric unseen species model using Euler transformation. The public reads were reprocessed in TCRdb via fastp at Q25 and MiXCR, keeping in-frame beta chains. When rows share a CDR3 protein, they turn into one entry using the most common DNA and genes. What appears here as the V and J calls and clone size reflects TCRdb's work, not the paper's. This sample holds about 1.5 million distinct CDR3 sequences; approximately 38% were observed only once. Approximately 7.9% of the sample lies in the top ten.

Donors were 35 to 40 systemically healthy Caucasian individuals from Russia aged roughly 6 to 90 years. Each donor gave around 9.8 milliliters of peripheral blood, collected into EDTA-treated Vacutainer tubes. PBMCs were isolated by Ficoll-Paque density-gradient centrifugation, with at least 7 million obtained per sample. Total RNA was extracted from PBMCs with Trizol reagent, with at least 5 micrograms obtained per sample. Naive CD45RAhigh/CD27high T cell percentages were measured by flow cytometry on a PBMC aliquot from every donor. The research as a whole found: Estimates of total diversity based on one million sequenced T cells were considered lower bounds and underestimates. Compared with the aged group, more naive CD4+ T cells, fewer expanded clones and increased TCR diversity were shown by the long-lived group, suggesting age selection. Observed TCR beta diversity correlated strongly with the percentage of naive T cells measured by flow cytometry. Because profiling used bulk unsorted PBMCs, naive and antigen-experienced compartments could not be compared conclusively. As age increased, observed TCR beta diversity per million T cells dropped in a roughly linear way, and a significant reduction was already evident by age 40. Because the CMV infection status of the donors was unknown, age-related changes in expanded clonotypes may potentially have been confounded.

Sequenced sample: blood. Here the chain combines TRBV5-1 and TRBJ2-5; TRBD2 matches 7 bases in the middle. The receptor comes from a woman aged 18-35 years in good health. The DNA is TGCGCCAGCAGCTTACTAGCGACTGGCGGGCGTGAGACCCAGTACTTC. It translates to CASSLLATGGRETQYF.